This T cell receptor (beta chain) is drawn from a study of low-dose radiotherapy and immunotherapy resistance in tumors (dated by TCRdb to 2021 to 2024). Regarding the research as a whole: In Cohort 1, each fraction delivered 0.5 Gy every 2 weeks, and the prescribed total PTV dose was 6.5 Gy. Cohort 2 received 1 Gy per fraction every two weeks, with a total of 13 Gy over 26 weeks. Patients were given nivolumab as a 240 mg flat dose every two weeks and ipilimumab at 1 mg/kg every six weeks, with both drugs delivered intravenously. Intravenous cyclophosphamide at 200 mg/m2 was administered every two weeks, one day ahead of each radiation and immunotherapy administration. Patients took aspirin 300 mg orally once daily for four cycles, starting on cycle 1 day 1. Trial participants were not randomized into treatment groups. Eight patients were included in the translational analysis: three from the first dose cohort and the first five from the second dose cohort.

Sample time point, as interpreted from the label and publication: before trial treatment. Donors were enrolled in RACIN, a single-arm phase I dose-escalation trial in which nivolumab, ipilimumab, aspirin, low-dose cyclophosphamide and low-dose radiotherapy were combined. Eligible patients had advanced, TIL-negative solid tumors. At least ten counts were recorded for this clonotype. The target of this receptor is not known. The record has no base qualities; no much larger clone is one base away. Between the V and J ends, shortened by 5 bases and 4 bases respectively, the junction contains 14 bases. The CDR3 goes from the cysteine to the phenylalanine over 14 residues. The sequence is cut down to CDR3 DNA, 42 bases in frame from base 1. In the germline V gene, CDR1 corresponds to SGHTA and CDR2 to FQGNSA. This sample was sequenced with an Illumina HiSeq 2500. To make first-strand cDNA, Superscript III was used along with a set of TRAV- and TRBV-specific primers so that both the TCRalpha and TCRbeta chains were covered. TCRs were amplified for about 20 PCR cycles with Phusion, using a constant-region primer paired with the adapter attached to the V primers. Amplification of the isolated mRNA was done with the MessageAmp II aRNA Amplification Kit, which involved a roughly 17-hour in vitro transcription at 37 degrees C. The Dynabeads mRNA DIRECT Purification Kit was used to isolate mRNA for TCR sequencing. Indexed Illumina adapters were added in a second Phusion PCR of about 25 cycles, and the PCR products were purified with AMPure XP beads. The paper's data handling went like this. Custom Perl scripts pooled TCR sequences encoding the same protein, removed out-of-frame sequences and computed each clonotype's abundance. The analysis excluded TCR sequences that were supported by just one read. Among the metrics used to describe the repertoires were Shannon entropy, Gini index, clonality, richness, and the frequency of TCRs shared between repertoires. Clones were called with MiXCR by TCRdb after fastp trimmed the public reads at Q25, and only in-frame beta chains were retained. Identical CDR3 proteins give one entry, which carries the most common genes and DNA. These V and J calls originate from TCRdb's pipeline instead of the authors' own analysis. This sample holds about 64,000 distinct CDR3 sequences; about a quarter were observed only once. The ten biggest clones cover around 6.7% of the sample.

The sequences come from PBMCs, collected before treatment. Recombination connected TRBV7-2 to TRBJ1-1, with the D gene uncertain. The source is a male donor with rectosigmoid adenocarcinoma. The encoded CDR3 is CASSHPTEGTEAFF. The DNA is TGTGCCAGCAGCCACCCGACGGAGGGCACTGAAGCTTTCTTT.